This record covers a single T cell receptor beta chain. Primers: 60 Vbeta forward and 13 Jbeta reverse. Sequencing used immunoSEQ multiplex PCR; TCRdb keeps in-frame clones, though not all of them. Among some 120,000 clones listed, roughly four fifths were seen once. These data come from a study of cytomegalovirus exposure and HLA in healthy donors. The V gene's germline CDR1 is LNHDA and CDR2 SQIVND (reference sequence). Trimming cost V 6 bases and J 4 bases, with 15 bases left between them. The CDR3 extends over 14 amino acids. This receptor was identified in a woman between 40 and 55 years old in good health and CMV-seronegative. The V and J genes are TRBV19 and TRBJ1-2, with D unclear. What was sequenced was PBMCs. The CDR3 DNA sequence: TGTGCCAGTAGAGCGAGAGAACCGGTCTATGGCTACACCTTC. This gives the protein CASRAREPVYGYTF. The whole variable domain, remainder taken from reference TRBV19 and TRBJ1-2, is DGGITQSPKYLFRKEGQNVTLSCEQNLNHDAMYWYRQDPGQGLRLIYYSQIVNDFQKGDIAEGYSVSREKKESFPLTVTSAQKNPTAFYLCASRAREPVYGYTFGSGTRLTVV.